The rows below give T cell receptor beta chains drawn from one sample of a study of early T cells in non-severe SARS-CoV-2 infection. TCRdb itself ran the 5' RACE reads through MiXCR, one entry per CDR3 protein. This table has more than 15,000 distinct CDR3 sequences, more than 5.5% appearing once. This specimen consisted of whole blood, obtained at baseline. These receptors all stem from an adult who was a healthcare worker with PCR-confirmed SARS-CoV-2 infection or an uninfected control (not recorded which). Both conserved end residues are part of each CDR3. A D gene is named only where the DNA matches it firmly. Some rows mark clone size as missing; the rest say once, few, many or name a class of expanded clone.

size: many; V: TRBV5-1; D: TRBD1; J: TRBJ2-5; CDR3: CASSFGTGEETQYF; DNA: TGCGCCAGCAGCTTCGGGACAGGAGAAGAGACCCAGTACTTC
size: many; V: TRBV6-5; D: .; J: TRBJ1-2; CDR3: CASRVSNYGYTF; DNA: TGTGCCAGCAGGGTATCTAACTATGGCTACACCTTC
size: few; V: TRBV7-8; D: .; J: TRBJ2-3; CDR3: CASSPRGAERITDTQYF; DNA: TGTGCCAGCAGCCCTCGGGGGGCTGAAAGGATCACAGATACGCAGTATTTT
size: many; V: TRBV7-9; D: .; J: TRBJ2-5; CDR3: CASSFKGGETQYF; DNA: TGTGCCAGCAGCTTTAAGGGTGGAGAGACCCAGTACTTC
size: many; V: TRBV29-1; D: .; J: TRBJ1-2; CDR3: CSAGTSNYGYTF; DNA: TGCAGCGCTGGGACGAGCAACTATGGCTACACCTTC
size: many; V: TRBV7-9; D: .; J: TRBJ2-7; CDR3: CASSLGADRYEQYF; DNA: TGTGCCAGCAGCTTAGGTGCCGACAGGTACGAGCAGTACTTC
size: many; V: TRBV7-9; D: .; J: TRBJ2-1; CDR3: CAAEGPRGGTYNEQFF; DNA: TGTGCCGCTGAGGGACCCAGGGGTGGAACCTACAATGAGCAGTTCTTC
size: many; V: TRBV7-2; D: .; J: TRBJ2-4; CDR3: CASSLDRIKNIQYF; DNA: TGTGCCAGCAGCTTAGATCGGATCAAAAACATTCAGTACTTC
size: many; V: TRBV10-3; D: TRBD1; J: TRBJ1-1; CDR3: CAISGPPQGADTEAFF; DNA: TGTGCCATCAGTGGTCCCCCGCAGGGGGCTGACACTGAAGCTTTCTTT
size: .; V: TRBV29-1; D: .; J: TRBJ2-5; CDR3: CSVERTVQETQYF; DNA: TGCAGCGTTGAACGAACAGTACAAGAGACCCAGTACTTC
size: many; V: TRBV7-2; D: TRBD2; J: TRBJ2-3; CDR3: CASSVRLATDTQYF; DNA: TGTGCCAGCAGCGTCCGACTAGCCACAGATACGCAGTATTTT
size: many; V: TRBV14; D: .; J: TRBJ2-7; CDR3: CASSQQTWSYEQYF; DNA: TGTGCCAGCAGCCAACAGACATGGTCCTACGAGCAGTACTTC
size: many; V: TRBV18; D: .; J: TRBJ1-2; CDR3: CASSPQIERRLGGYTF; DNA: TGTGCCAGCTCACCACAAATAGAACGTCGCTTAGGAGGCTACACCTTC
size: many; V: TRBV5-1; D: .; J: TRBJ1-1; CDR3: CASSSGHRNTEAFF; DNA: TGCGCCAGCAGCTCGGGACATAGGAACACTGAAGCTTTCTTT
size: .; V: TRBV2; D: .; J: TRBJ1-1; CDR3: CASSGLKGTEAFF; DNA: TGTGCCAGCAGTGGTCTCAAGGGCACTGAAGCTTTCTTT
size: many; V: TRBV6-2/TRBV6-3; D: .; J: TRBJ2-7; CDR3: CASSHSYEQYF; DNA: TGTGCCAGCAGTCACAGCTACGAGCAGTACTTC
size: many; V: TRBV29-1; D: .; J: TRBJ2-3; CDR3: CSAWISGITQYF; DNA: TGCAGCGCGTGGATTTCTGGGATTACGCAGTATTTT
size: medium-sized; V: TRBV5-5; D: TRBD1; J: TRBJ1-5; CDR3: CASSLTGGGQPQHF; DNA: TGTGCCAGCAGCTTGACAGGGGGTGGACAGCCCCAGCATTTT
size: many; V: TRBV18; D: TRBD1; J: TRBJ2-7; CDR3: CASSPRQGDEQYF; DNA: TGTGCCAGCTCACCAAGACAGGGAGACGAGCAGTACTTC
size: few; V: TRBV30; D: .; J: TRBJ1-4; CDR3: CAWSTGGQNEKLFF; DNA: TGTGCCTGGAGTACGGGGGGCCAAAATGAAAAACTGTTTTTT
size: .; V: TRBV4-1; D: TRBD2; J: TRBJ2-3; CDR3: CASSPIAGGRDTQYF; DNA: TGCGCCAGCAGTCCAATAGCGGGGGGGCGAGATACGCAGTATTTT
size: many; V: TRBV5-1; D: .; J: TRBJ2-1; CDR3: CASSPVTTSSYNEQFF; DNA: TGCGCCAGCAGTCCCGTAACGACTAGCTCCTACAATGAGCAGTTCTTC
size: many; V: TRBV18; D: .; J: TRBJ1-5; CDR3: CASSPAARDVPSNQPQHF; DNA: TGTGCCAGCTCACCAGCCGCGCGGGACGTCCCGAGCAATCAGCCCCAGCATTTT
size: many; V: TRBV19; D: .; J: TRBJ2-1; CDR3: CASTPDGSYNEQFF; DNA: TGTGCCAGTACCCCCGACGGGTCCTACAATGAGCAGTTCTTC
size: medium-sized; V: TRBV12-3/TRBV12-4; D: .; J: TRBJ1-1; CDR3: CASSLGYTEAFF; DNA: TGTGCCAGCAGTTTGGGGTACACTGAAGCTTTCTTT
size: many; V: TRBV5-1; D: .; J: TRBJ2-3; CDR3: CASSWTGAKEVDTQYF; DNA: TGCGCCAGCAGCTGGACCGGGGCGAAGGAGGTGGATACGCAGTATTTT
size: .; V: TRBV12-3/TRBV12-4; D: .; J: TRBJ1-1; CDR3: CASSLGENTEAFF; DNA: TGTGCCAGCAGTCTCGGGGAGAACACTGAAGCTTTCTTT
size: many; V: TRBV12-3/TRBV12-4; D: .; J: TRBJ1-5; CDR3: CASSLMGAGQPQHF; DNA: TGTGCCAGCAGTTTAATGGGGGCCGGGCAGCCCCAGCATTTT
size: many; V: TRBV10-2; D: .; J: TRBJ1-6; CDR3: CASSTIGKAVGSPLHF; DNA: TGCGCCAGCAGCACGATCGGGAAGGCAGTAGGTTCACCCCTCCACTTT
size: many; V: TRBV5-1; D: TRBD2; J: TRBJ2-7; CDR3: CASSLQSSRGVTYEQYF; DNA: TGCGCCAGCAGCTTGCAATCGTCGCGGGGGGTCACCTACGAGCAGTACTTC
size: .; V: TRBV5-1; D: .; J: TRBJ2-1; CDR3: CASSLQLAGEQFF; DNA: TGCGCCAGCAGCCTCCAACTAGCTGGTGAGCAGTTCTTC
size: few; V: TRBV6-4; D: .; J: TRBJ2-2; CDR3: CASSEAGDTGELFF; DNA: TGTGCCAGCAGTGAGGCAGGGGACACCGGGGAGCTGTTTTTT
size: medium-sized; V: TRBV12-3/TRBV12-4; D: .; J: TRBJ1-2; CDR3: CASSSIRFVGYTF; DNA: TGTGCCAGCAGTTCTATCAGGTTCGTCGGCTACACCTTC
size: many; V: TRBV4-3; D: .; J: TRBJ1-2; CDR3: CASSQDYRSYGYTF; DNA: TGCGCCAGCAGCCAAGATTATAGGTCCTATGGCTACACCTTC
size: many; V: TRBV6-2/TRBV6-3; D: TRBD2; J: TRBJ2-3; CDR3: CASKQSGGTDTQYF; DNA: TGTGCCAGCAAACAAAGCGGGGGCACAGATACGCAGTATTTT
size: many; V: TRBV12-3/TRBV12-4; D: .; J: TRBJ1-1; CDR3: CASKEGEVNTEAFF; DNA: TGTGCCAGCAAGGAAGGGGAGGTGAACACTGAAGCTTTCTTT
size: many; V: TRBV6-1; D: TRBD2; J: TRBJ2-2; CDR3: CASSESGDYTGELFF; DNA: TGTGCCAGCAGTGAAAGCGGGGACTACACCGGGGAGCTGTTTTTT
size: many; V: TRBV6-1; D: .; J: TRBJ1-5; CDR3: CASSEGIYSNQPQHF; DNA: TGTGCCAGCAGTGAAGGTATCTATAGCAATCAGCCCCAGCATTTT
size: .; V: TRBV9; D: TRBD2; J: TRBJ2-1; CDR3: CASSEAPIGTMYTEQFF; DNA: TGTGCCAGCAGCGAGGCCCCCATCGGGACTATGTACACTGAGCAGTTCTTC
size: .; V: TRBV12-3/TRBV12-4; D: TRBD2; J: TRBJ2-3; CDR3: CASSFQRGLATDTQYF; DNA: TGTGCCAGCAGTTTCCAACGGGGACTAGCCACAGATACGCAGTATTTT
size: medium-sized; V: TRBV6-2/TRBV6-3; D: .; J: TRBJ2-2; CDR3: CASSPRAGNTGELFF; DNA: TGTGCCAGCTCTCCCCGCGCAGGGAACACCGGGGAGCTGTTTTTT
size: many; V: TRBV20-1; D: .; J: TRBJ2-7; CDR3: CSASHSGTWTYEQYF; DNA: TGCAGTGCTAGTCATTCAGGGACCTGGACCTACGAGCAGTACTTC
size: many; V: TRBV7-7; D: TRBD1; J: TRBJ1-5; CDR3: CASSLGTVHHSPFNQPQHF; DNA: TGTGCTAGCAGCTTAGGGACAGTTCACCACTCCCCATTCAATCAGCCCCAGCATTTT
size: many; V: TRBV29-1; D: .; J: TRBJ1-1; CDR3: CSVAETLNTEAFF; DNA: TGCAGCGTTGCGGAGACACTAAACACTGAAGCTTTCTTT
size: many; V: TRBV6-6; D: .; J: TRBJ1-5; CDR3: CASSYGSNQPQHF; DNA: TGTGCCAGCAGTTACGGCTCCAATCAGCCCCAGCATTTT
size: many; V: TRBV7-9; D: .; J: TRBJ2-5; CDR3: CASSFRDIQETQYF; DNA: TGTGCCAGCAGCTTTCGGGACATACAAGAGACCCAGTACTTC
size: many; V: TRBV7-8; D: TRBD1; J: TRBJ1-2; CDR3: CASSPYSTGGFYGYTF; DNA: TGTGCCAGCAGCCCATATTCGACAGGGGGATTCTATGGCTACACCTTC
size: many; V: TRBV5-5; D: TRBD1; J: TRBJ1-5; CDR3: CASSSGQGLGLQPQHF; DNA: TGTGCCAGCAGCAGTGGACAGGGACTGGGACTTCAGCCCCAGCATTTT
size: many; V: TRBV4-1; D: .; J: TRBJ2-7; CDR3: CASSRTPGLIYEQYF; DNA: TGCGCCAGCAGCCGAACCCCGGGACTGATCTACGAGCAGTACTTC
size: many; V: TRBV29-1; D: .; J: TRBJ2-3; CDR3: CSVVAYKGGPSLDTDTQYF; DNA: TGCAGCGTTGTCGCCTATAAGGGGGGACCTAGCCTGGACACAGATACGCAGTATTTT
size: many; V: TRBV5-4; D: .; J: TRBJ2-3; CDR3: CASSRTYNADTQYF; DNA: TGTGCCAGCAGCCGGACGTACAACGCAGATACGCAGTATTTT
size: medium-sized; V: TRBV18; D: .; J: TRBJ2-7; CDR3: CASSSTWAPYEQYF; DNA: TGTGCCAGCTCATCCACTTGGGCCCCCTACGAGCAGTACTTC
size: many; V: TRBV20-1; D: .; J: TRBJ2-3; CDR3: CSAKKVASTDTQYF; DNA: TGCAGTGCGAAAAAAGTCGCCAGCACAGATACGCAGTATTTT
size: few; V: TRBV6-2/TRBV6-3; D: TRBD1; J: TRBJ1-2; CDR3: CASSSHRGGGYTF; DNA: TGTGCCAGCAGCTCGCACAGGGGAGGCGGCTACACCTTC
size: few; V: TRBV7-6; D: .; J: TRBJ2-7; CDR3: CASSPSLSGRQYF; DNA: TGTGCCAGCAGCCCTAGTCTCTCGGGACGACAGTACTTC